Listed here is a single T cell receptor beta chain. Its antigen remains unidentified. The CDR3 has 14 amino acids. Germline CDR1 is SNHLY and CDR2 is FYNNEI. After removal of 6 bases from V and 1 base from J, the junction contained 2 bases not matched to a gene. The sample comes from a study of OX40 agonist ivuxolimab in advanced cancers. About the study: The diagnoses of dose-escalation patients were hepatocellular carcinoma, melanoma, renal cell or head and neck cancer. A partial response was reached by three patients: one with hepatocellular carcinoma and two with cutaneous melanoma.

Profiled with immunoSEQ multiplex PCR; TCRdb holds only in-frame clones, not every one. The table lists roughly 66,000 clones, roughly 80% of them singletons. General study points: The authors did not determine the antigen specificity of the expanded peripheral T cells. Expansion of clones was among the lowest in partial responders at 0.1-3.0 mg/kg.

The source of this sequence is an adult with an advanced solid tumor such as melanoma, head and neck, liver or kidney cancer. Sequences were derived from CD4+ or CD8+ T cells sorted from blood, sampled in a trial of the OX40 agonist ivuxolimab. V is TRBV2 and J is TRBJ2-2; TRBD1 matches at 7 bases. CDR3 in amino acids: CASRTGRNTGELFF. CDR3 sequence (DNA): TGTGCCAGCAGGACAGGGAGGAACACCGGGGAGCTGTTTTTT.